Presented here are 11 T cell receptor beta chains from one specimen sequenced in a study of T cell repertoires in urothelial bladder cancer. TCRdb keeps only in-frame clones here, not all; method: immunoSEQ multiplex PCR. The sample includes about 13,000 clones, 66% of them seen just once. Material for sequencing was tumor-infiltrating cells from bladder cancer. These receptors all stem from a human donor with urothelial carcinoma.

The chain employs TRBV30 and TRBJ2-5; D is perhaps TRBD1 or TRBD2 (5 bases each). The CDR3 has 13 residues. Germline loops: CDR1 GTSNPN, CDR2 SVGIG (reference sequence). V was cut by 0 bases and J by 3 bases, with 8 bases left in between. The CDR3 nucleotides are TGTGCCTGGAGTGTGGGGACGAAAGAGACCCAGTACTTC. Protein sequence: CAWSVGTKETQYF.

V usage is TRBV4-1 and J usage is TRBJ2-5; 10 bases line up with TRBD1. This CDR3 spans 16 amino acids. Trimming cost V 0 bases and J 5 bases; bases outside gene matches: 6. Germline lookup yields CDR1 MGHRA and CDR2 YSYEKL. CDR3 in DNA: TGCGCCAGCAGCCAAGATCGGGACAGGGGCTTTGAGACCCAGTACTTC. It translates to CASSQDRDRGFETQYF.

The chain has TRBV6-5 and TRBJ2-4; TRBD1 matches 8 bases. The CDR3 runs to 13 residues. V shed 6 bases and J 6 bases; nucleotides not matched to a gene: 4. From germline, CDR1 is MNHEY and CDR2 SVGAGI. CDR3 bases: TGTGCCAGCAGCTGGCAGGGGGCAAACATTCAGTACTTC. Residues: CASSWQGANIQYF.

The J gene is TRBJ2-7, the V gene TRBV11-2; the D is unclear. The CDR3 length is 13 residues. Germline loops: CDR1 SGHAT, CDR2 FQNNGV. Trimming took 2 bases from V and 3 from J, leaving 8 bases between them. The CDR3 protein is CASSLSMGYEQYF. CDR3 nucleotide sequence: TGTGCCAGCAGCTTATCGATGGGCTACGAGCAGTACTTC. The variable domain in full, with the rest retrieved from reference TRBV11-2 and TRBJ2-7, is EAGVAQSPRYKIIEKRQSVAFWCNPISGHATLYWYQQILGQGPKLLIQFQNNGVVDDSQLPKDRFSAERLKGVDSTLKIQPAKLEDSAVYLCASSLSMGYEQYFGPGTRLTVT.

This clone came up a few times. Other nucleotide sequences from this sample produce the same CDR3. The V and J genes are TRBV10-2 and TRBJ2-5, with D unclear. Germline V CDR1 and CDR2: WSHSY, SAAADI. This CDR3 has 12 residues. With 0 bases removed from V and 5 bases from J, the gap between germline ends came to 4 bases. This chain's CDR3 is CASSESGETQYF. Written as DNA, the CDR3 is TGCGCCAGCAGTGAGTCCGGGGAGACCCAGTACTTC.

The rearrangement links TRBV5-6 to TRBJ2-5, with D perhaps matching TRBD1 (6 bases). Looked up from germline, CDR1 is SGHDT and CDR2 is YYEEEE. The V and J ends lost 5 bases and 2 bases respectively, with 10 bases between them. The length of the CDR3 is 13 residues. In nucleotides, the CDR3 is TGTGCCAGCAGTTATGACAGGCAAGAGACCCAGTACTTC. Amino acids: CASSYDRQETQYF.

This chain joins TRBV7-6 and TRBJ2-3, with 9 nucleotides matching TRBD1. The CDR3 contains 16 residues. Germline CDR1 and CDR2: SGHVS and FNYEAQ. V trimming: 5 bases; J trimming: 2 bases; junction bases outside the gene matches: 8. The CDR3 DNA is TGTGCCAGCAGCCCCGGGACAGGGATATACACAGATACGCAGTATTTT. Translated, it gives CASSPGTGIYTDTQYF.

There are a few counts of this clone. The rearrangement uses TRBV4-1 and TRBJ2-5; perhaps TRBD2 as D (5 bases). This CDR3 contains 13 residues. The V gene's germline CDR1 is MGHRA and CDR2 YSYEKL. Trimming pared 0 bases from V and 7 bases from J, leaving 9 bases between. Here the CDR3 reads CASSQDREGTQYF. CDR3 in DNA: TGCGCCAGCAGCCAAGACCGTGAGGGGACCCAGTACTTC.

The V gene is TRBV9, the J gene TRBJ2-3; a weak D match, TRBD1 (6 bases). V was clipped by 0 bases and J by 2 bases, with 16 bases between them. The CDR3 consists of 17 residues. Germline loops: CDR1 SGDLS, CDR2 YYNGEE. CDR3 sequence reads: CASSVGDRRTDTDTQYF. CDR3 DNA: TGTGCCAGCAGCGTAGGAGACCGGCGGACAGACACAGATACGCAGTATTTT.

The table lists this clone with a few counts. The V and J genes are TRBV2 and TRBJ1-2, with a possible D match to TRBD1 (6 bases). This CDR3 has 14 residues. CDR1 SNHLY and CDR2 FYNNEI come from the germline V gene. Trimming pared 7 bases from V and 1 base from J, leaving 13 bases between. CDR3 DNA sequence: TGTGCCAGCACGAGGGGGAACCGTAACTATGGCTACACCTTC. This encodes CASTRGNRNYGYTF. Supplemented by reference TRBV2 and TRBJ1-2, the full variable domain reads EPEVTQTPSHQVTQMGQEVILRCVPISNHLYFYWYRQILGQKVEFLVSFYNNEISEKSEIFDDQFSVERPDGSNFTLKIRSTKLEDSAMYFCASTRGNRNYGYTFGSGTRLTVV.

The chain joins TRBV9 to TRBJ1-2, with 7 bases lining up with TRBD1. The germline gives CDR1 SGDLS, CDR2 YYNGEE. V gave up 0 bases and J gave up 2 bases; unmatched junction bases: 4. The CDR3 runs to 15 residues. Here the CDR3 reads CASSVVSQGNYGYTF. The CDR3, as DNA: TGTGCCAGCAGCGTAGTATCACAGGGGAACTATGGCTACACCTTC.